This T cell receptor (beta chain) appears in the sequencing data of a study of identical twins (dated by TCRdb to 2015 to 2016). Regarding the research as a whole: To test whether fetal clonotypes persist, this study deep-sequenced TCR alpha and beta repertoires from monozygotic twins, from unrelated adults of various ages, and from cord blood. Replicate twin experiments were performed at different times using different library preparation protocols to rule out contamination.

All donors were healthy Caucasians. The twin cohort comprised three pairs of female monozygotic twins, all aged roughly 18 to 30 years. Positive isolation kits from Invitrogen were used to isolate the CD4+ and CD8+ T cell populations. Results and caveats for the whole study, not just this receptor: Fewer insertions were carried by abundant cord blood beta clonotypes, a similar but weaker trend appeared in young adult naive repertoires, and no such trend appeared in memory repertoires. Zero-insertion analyses could be partly confounded by invariant T cells such as MAIT and iNKT, though diverse VJ usage argued against such confounding for most clonotypes. In monozygotic twins, recombination models systematically underestimated out-of-frame TCR alpha sharing, but the models matched the sharing seen between unrelated individuals. Compared with coincidental sharing between unrelated individuals, out-of-frame TCR alpha sequences shared between twins had an excess of sequences with low generation probability. A weaker excess of twin sharing was found in beta out-of-frame sequences because the signal-to-noise ratio was lowered by fewer shared sequences. Because the same donors could not be followed over many years, the conclusions relied on cross-sectional statistical analysis.

This clonotype was seen only a few times. Which antigen it targets is not known. No qualities accompany the bases; no much larger clone lies one base away. Library generation was performed with 5' RACE. Sequencing instrument: Illumina HiSeq 2000. A universal primer binding site was added through template switching, and the final cDNA carried a unique molecular identifier so that TCR cDNA molecules could be counted accurately. First-strand cDNA for TCR alpha and beta chains was synthesized from specific primers in the conserved constant-segment region. To control for contamination, every cDNA library was double barcoded, receiving both a SMART-Mk sample barcode and Illumina barcodes. TruSeq adapter sequences and Illumina sample barcodes were added in two successive PCR steps. The Illumina HiSeq platform was used with custom primers to sequence TCR alpha and beta cDNA libraries. Turning to the authors' computational methods: Unique molecular identifiers were extracted from raw reads with MiGEC, and CDR3 positions were determined with MiXCR. Recombination models were inferred per individual with the repgenHMM and IGoR tools using an EM algorithm. Shared clonotype analysis was performed with the tcR package in R, normalizing sharing by the product of cloneset sizes. To study raw recombination without the effects of thymic and clonal selection, out-of-frame nonproductive sequences were analyzed. Starting from the raw public reads, TCRdb applied fastp trimming at Q25, assembled clones with MiXCR and retained in-frame beta chains. Rows merge per CDR3 protein into single entries with the most common DNA and genes. Clone size and V and J calls follow TCRdb, not the original study. Counted in this sample were approximately 300,000 distinct CDR3 sequences; just under 9.5% of them appeared once. The ten largest clonotypes hold roughly 7% of the sample.

Including cysteine and phenylalanine, the CDR3 has 17 amino acids. Just the 51-base CDR3 DNA is kept, in frame starting at base 1. CDR1 is given as SGHTA and CDR2 as FQGNSA, both from the germline V gene. V trim: 0 bases; J trim: 5 bases; unmatched bases: 11. The same sample was also studied in work on yellow fever vaccine responses in identical twins. The second paper states: The T cell response to vaccination in identical twins was reported by the authors to appear partly convergent and partly personalized. Focusing on identical twins, the study followed the T cell clones that responded to the vaccine, and did so with precision.

The rearranged segments are TRBV7-2 and TRBJ2-5; 8 central nucleotides agree with TRBD2. The clonotype originates from a woman between 18 and 30 years old in good health. Source material: CD8+ T cells sorted from blood. The DNA is as follows: TGTGCCAGCAGCTTAGCCACGGGGGGGCGCCCAAGGGAGACCCAGTACTTC. Its coded protein is CASSLATGGRPRETQYF. Reference TRBV7-2 and TRBJ2-5 genes cover what lies past the CDR3, so the full variable domain is GAGVSQSPSNKVTEKGKDVELRCDPISGHTALYWYRQSLGQGLEFLIYFQGNSAPDKSGLPSDRFSAERTGGSVSTLTIQRTQQEDSAVYLCASSLATGGRPRETQYFGPGTRLLVL.